This TCR beta chain originates from a study of OX40 agonist ivuxolimab in advanced cancers. A single count supports this clone. Germline CDR1 reads MNHEY; CDR2 reads SVGAGI. This CDR3 region has 14 residues. Trimming left V 3 bases short and J 0 bases short, with 7 bases between. Generated by immunoSEQ multiplex PCR, the TCRdb table keeps only in-frame clones and is missing some. Among about 64,000 clones, approximately 90% were seen once, and the ten largest hold under 0.75%. The specimen was CD4+ or CD8+ T cells sorted from blood, collected in a trial of the OX40 agonist ivuxolimab. The receptor comes from an adult with an advanced solid tumor such as melanoma, head and neck, liver or kidney cancer. V and J are TRBV6-5 and TRBJ2-3, with a weak D call TRBD2 (5 bases). The DNA of the CDR3 is TGTGCCAGCAGTTATAGCGCTAGCACAGATACGCAGTATTTT. This encodes CASSYSASTDTQYF.